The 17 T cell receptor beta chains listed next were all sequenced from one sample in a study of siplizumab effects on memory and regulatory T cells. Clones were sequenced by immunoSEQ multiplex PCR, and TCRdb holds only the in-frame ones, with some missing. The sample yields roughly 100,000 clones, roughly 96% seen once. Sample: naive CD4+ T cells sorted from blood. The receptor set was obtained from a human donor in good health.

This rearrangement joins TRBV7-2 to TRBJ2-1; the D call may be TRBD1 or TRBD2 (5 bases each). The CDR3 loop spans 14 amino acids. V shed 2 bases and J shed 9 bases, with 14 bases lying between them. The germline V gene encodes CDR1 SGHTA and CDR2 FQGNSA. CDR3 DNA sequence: TGTGCCAGCAGCTTATTGGGGACCCCCGGTGAGCAGTTCTTC. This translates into CASSLLGTPGEQFF.

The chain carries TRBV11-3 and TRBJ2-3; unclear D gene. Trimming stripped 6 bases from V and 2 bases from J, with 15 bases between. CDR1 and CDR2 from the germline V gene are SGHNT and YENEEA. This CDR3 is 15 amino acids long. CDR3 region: CASRASGANTDTQYF. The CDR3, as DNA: TGTGCCAGCAGGGCCAGTGGCGCGAACACAGATACGCAGTATTTT.

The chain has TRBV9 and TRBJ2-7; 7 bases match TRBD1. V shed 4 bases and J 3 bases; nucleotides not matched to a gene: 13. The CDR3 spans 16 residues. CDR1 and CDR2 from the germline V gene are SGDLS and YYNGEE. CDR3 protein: CASSLDGDSRFYEQYF. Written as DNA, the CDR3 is TGTGCCAGCAGCTTAGATGGGGACAGTAGGTTCTACGAGCAGTACTTC.

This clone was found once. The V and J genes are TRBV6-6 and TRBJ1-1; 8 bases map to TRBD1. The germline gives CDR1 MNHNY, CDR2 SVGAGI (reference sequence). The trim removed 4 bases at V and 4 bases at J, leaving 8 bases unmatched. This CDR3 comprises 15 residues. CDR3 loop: CASSSHSGGGTEAFF. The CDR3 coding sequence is TGTGCCAGCAGTTCCCATTCAGGGGGCGGCACTGAAGCTTTCTTT.

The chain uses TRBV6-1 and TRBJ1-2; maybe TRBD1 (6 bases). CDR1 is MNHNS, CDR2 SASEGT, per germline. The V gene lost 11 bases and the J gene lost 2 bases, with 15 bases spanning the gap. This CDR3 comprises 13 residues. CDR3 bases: TGTGCCGGAACCCGGGACACCAACTATGGCTACACCTTC. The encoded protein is CAGTRDTNYGYTF.

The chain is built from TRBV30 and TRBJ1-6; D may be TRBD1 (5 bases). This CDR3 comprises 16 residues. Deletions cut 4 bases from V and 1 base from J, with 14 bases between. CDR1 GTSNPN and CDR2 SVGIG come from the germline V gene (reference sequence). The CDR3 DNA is TGTGCCTGGACCAACCCCGCAGGGTCCTATAATTCACCCCTCCACTTT. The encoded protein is CAWTNPAGSYNSPLHF.

DNA for the CDR3: TGTGCCAGCAGCTTATTTTGGGAGCAGTACTTC. Protein sequence: CASSLFWEQYF. The chain joins TRBV7-9 to TRBJ2-7; the D is unclear. Germline V lookup: CDR1 SEHNR, CDR2 FQNEAQ (reference sequence). This CDR3 contains 11 residues. V lost 2 bases to trimming and J lost 7 bases, with 6 bases between them.

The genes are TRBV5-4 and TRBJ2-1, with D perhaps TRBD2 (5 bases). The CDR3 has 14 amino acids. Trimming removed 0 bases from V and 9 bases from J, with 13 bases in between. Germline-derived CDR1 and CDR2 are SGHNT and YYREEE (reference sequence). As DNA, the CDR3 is TGTGCCAGCAGCTTGGGAACCAAGGCGGGTGAGCAGTTCTTC. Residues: CASSLGTKAGEQFF.

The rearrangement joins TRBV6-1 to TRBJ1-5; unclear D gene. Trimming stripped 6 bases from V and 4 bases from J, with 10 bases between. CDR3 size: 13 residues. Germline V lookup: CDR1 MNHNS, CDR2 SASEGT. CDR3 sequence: CASRADGNQPQHF. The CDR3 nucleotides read TGTGCCAGCAGGGCGGATGGGAATCAGCCCCAGCATTTT.

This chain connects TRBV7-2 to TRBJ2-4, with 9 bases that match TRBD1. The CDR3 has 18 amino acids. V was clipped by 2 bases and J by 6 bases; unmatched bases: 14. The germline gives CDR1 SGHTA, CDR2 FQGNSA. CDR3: CASSLSQPGTGRGNIQYF. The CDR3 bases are TGTGCCAGCAGCTTATCGCAACCCGGGACAGGGCGGGGAAACATTCAGTACTTC.

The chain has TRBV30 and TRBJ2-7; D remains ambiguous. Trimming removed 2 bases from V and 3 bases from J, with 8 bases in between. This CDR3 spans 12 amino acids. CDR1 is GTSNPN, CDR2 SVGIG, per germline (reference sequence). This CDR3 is CAWSRSFYEQYF. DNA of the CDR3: TGTGCCTGGAGTCGCAGCTTCTACGAGCAGTACTTC.

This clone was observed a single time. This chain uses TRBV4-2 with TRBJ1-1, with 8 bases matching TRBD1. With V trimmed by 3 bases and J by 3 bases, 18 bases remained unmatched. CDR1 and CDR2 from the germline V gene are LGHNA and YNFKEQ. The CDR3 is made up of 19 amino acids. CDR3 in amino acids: CASSQLAQGAGNPYTEAFF. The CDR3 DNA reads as TGTGCCAGCAGCCAGCTAGCCCAGGGGGCTGGAAATCCGTACACTGAAGCTTTCTTT.

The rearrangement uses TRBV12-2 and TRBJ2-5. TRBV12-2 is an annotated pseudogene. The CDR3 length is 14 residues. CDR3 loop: CASRLVWGTETQYF. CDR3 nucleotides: TGTGCAAGTCGCTTAGTGTGGGGAACGGAGACCCAGTACTTC.

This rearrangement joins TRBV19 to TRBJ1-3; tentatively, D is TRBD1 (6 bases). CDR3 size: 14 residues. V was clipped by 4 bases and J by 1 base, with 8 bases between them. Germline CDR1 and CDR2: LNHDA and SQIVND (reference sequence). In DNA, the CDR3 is TGTGCCAGTAGTACAGGGGATTCTGGAAACACCATATATTTT. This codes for CASSTGDSGNTIYF.

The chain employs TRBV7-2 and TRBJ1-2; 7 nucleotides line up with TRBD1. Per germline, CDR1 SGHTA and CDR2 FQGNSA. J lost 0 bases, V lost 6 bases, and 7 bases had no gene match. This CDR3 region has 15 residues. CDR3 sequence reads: CASSRDSTTNYGYTF. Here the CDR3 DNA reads TGTGCCAGCAGTCGGGACAGCACCACTAACTATGGCTACACCTTC.

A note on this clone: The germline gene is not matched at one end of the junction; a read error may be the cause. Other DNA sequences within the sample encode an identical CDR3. CDR3 amino acids: CASSFRRGRPRDEQYF. The CDR3 DNA reads TGCGCCAGCAGTTTTCGACGGGGCAGGCCACGAGACGAGCAGTACTTC. J is TRBJ2-7 and V is TRBV27; D tentatively fits TRBD1 or TRBD2 (5 bases each). The CDR3 covers 16 residues. Germline V gene data show CDR1 as MNHEY and CDR2 as SMNVEV (reference sequence).

The CDR3 nucleotides are TGTGCCAGCAGAGGACGGTGGGACACTGAAGCTTTCTTT. The encoded protein is CASRGRWDTEAFF. J is TRBJ1-1 and V is TRBV2; no clear D. The germline V gene has CDR1 SNHLY and CDR2 FYNNEI. The CDR3 contains 13 residues. Trimming removed 6 bases from V and 3 bases from J, with 11 bases in between.